What follows describes a single T cell receptor beta chain. Antigen: not known. Germline values: CDR1 MRHNA, CDR2 SNTAGT. V dropped 7 bases and J dropped 4; count of bases not matched to a gene: 10. The CDR3 is 14 residues long. TCRdb's copy holds only in-frame clones and misses some; the assay was immunoSEQ multiplex PCR. The sample lists tens of thousands of clones; approximately 89% were seen once. The sample originates from a study of brain T cells in children with intractable seizures. Overall study findings and caveats: Pre- and post-surgery blood differed in depth, so pre-surgery absences may be undersampling.

The chain is built from TRBV6-4 and TRBJ2-7, with 7 bases fitting TRBD1. The receptor was isolated from a girl aged 2-10 years with Rasmussen encephalitis and intractable seizures. Sequencing was performed on peripheral blood, taken at surgery. CDR3: CASNSSGTDYEQYF. The CDR3 DNA follows: TGTGCCAGCAACTCATCCGGGACAGATTACGAGCAGTACTTC.